Below are 4 T cell receptor beta chains sequenced from a single sample in a study of beta chain features in type 1 diabetes. No antigen has been identified for these receptors. Expressed TCRB transcripts were sequenced because the isolated RNA had all been reverse transcribed beforehand. Sequencing was performed with immunoSEQ multiplex PCR; in TCRdb, only in-frame clones are kept and a portion is missing. The sample includes around 160,000 clones, almost 65% of them seen just once. Study-level findings and limits: Across all four CD4+ subsets, people with type 1 diabetes showed modestly shorter TCRB CDR3s.

The sequenced sample consisted of naive CD4+ T cells from blood. The receptor source for this set is a man aged 25 to 40 with type 1 diabetes.

With respect to this clone: Other DNA sequences in the same sample also yield this CDR3. The J gene is TRBJ2-5, the V gene TRBV7-2, with D uncertain. This CDR3 comprises 12 residues. V lost 3 bases and J 2 bases, leaving 4 bases between the germline ends. In germline, CDR1 is SGHTA, CDR2 FQGNSA. CDR3 nucleotide sequence: TGTGCCAGCAGCTTGGGTCAAGAGACCCAGTACTTC. Its protein is CASSLGQETQYF.

This sequence joins TRBV28 and TRBJ2-4, with D unresolved. Deletions cut 9 bases from V and 0 bases from J, with 6 bases between. Germline V gives CDR1 MDHEN, CDR2 SYDVKM. The CDR3 contains 12 residues. The CDR3 loop is CASSLAKNIQYF. The CDR3 DNA reads TGTGCCAGTTCTCTAGCCAAAAACATTCAGTACTTC.

The V call is TRBV5-1, the J call TRBJ2-4, with D maybe TRBD1 (6 bases). This CDR3 contains 12 residues. Germline V gives CDR1 SGHRS, CDR2 YFSETQ. Trimming shortened V by 0 bases and J by 8 bases, and 6 bases separated the two germline ends. The CDR3 protein is CASSLDRDIQYF. CDR3 in DNA: TGCGCCAGCAGCTTGGACAGGGACATTCAGTACTTC.

The rearrangement links TRBV7-9 to TRBJ1-6; 8 bases are shared with TRBD1. The CDR3 has 16 residues. Germline V gives CDR1 SEHNR, CDR2 FQNEAQ (reference sequence). Trimming removed 4 bases from V and 7 bases from J; junction bases left unmatched: 9. The chain's CDR3 is CASSSRSGGGNSPLHF. The CDR3 DNA reads TGTGCCAGCAGCTCTCGATCAGGGGGCGGAAATTCACCCCTCCACTTT.